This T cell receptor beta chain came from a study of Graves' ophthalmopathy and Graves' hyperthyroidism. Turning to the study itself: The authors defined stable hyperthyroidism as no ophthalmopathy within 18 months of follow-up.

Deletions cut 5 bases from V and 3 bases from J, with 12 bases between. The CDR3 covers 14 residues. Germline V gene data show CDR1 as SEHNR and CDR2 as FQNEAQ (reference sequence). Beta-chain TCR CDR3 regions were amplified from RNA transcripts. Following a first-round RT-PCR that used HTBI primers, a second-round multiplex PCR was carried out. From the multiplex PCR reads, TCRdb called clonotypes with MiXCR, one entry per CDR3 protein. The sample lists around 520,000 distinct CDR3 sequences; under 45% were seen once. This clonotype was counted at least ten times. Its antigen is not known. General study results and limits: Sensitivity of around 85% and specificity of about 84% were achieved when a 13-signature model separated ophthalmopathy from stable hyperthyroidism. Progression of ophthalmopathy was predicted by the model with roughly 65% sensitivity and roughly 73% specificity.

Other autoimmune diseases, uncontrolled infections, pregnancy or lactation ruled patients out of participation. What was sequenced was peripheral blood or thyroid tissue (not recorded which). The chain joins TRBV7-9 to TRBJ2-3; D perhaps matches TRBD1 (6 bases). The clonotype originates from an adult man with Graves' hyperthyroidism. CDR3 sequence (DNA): TGTGCCAGCAGCCGGACAGTTCCAACAGATACGCAGTATTTT. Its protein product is CASSRTVPTDTQYF.